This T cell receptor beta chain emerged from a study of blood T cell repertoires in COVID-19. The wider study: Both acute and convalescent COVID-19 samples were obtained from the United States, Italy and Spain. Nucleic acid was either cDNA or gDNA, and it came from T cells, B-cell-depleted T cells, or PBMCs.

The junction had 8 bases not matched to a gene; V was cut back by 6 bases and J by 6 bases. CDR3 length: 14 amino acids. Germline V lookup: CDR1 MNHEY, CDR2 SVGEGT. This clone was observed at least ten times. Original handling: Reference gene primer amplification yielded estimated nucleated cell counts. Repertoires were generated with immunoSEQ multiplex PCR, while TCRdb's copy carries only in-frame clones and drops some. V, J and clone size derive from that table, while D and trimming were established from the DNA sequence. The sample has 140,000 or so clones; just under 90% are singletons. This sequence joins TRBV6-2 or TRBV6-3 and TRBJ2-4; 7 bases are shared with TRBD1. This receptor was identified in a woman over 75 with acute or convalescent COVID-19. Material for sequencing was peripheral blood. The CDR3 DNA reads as TGTGCCAGCAGCCGTCGACAGGGTATAAACATTCAGTACTTC. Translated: CASSRRQGINIQYF.